Following are 24 T cell receptor beta chains from one sample sequenced in a study of T cells in Graves' hyperthyroidism and ophthalmopathy. The source material, RNA transcripts, was used to amplify TCR beta CDR3 regions. TCR CDR3 regions were first amplified by RT-PCR with HTBI primers. TCRdb fed the multiplex PCR reads into MiXCR, producing one record per CDR3 protein. Of around 690,000 distinct CDR3 sequences detected, approximately 15% appear once; the ten largest clones hold roughly 16%. Sequencing input: blood. These receptors all stem from a middle-aged man with Graves' hyperthyroidism.

This clonotype showed up many times. The V gene is TRBV6-4, the J gene TRBJ2-2; perhaps TRBD1 as D (5 bases). This CDR3 contains 13 residues. Trimming removed 3 bases from V and 4 bases from J, with 6 bases in between. CDR1 and CDR2 (germline): MRHNA, SNTAGT. CDR3 in DNA: TGTGCCAGCAGTGAAACAGGCACCGGGGAGCTGTTTTTT. Protein: CASSETGTGELFF.

In its sample, this clonotype was seen many times. The chain couples TRBV7-9 to TRBJ2-7; tentative D call: TRBD1 (6 bases). The CDR3 runs 15 residues. Germline CDR1 is SEHNR and CDR2 is FQNEAQ (reference sequence). The V gene lost 7 bases and the J gene lost 2 bases, with 18 bases spanning the gap. CDR3 coding DNA: TGTGCCAGCATCTACTTGGGGGCAGGCCCCTACGAGCAGTACTTC. Protein sequence: CASIYLGAGPYEQYF.

This clonotype was seen only a few times. The chain combines TRBV30 with TRBJ1-2; D remains unclear. CDR3 length equals 12 residues. Germline CDR1 reads GTSNPN; CDR2 reads SVGIG (reference sequence). Between the trimmed V and J ends, which lost 4 bases and 4 bases, there was a span of 10 bases. In DNA, the CDR3 is TGTGCCTGGAAATTGTTTTCCTATGGCTACACCTTC. Translating gives CAWKLFSYGYTF.

This clonotype was seen many times. The CDR3 region is CASRTVVGFYEQYF. As DNA, the CDR3 is TGTGCCAGCAGAACGGTGGTAGGGTTCTACGAGCAGTACTTC. The chain joins TRBV2 to TRBJ2-7; D gene uncertain. V was shortened by 6 bases and J by 3 bases, with 15 bases between the two germline ends. The CDR3 spans 14 residues. CDR1 SNHLY and CDR2 FYNNEI come from the germline V gene.

The CDR3 nucleotides read TGTGCCAGCAGCTTAAAAACCTGGACAGGGGATGGCGAGCAGTACTTC. As protein: CASSLKTWTGDGEQYF. The rearrangement links TRBV28 to TRBJ2-7; 9 positions match TRBD1. The CDR3 is 16 amino acids. Trimming at V came to 6 bases and at J to 6 bases, leaving 15 bases not matched to a gene. CDR1 MDHEN and CDR2 SYDVKM come from the germline V gene.

The chain combines TRBV6-1 with TRBJ2-2; 7 bases match TRBD2. The CDR3 has 17 amino acids. The germline V gene encodes CDR1 MNHNS and CDR2 SASEGT. Unmatched junction bases numbered 7, after V lost 3 bases and J lost 0 bases. Here the CDR3 DNA reads TGTGCCAGCAGTGACTCAGGACTAGGTCCGAACACCGGGGAGCTGTTTTTT. Protein product: CASSDSGLGPNTGELFF.

The chain joins TRBV20-1 to TRBJ1-5; TRBD1 matches 7 bases. J was trimmed by 7 bases and V by 4 bases; bases with no gene match: 10. Looked up from germline, CDR1 is DFQATT and CDR2 is SNEGSKA (reference sequence). The CDR3 runs to 14 residues. The CDR3 DNA reads TGCAGTGCTACCCTTAGACAGGGTAAGCAGCCCCAGCATTTT. As protein: CSATLRQGKQPQHF.

This clonotype was counted many times. The chain is built from TRBV7-9 and TRBJ2-7; D is unresolved. The V end was cut by 5 bases, the J end by 7 bases, with 15 bases between. The CDR3 is made up of 13 amino acids. Germline CDR1 SEHNR, CDR2 FQNEAQ (reference sequence). The CDR3 here is CASSPSGSGEQYF. The CDR3 DNA reads TGTGCCAGCAGCCCGAGTGGGTCTGGGGAGCAGTACTTC.

This clonotype was seen repeatedly, ten times or more. The chain combines TRBV30 with TRBJ2-3; TRBD2 is a possible D gene (5 bases). V lost 2 bases, J lost 4 bases, and 13 bases lay in between. Looked up from germline, CDR1 is GTSNPN and CDR2 is SVGIG (reference sequence). The CDR3 sequence is 14 residues long. CDR3 bases: TGTGCCTGGAGTCTCACTAGTCAGTCAGATACGCAGTATTTT. This codes for CAWSLTSQSDTQYF.

The genes are TRBV12-3 or TRBV12-4 and TRBJ2-1; no clear D. This CDR3 has 15 amino acids. V gave up 2 bases and J gave up 3 bases, with 11 bases separating them. DNA of the CDR3: TGTGCCAGCAGTTTATCCTCCTCCGGCTACAATGAGCAGTTCTTC. It is translated as CASSLSSSGYNEQFF.

Regarding this clonotype: A much larger clone is a single base away; this may be a read error. This sequence joins TRBV12-5 and TRBJ2-2; D not resolved. The V end was cut by 2 bases, the J end by 5 bases, with 15 bases between. This CDR3 spans 16 amino acids. Per germline, CDR1 LGHNT and CDR2 FRNRAP. The CDR3 region has the DNA TGTGCTAGTGGTTTGCGGGCCAAGGAGATGACCGGGGAGCTGTTTTTT. It translates to CASGLRAKEMTGELFF.

This clonotype was picked up many times. The gene calls are TRBV11-3 and TRBJ1-1; TRBD1 might be the D (6 bases). CDR1 and CDR2 from the germline V gene are SGHNT and YENEEA. The CDR3 spans 18 residues. Trimming removed 5 bases from V and 0 bases from J, with 22 bases in between. In DNA form, the CDR3 reads TGTGCCAGCAGCCCGAAACTTACAGGGCCGGGGATGAACACTGAAGCTTTCTTT. This gives the protein CASSPKLTGPGMNTEAFF.

The chain links TRBV5-1 to TRBJ1-1, with 8 bases fitting TRBD1. This CDR3 region has 15 residues. Looked up from germline, CDR1 is SGHRS and CDR2 is YFSETQ. The V gene end was trimmed by 4 bases and the J gene end by 3 bases; junction bases not matched to a gene: 8. The CDR3 DNA is TGCGCCAGCAGCCCCACCAGGGGGCTTGACACTGAAGCTTTCTTT. Its translation: CASSPTRGLDTEAFF.

A few counts support this clonotype. One end of the junction is discordant with germline, which a read error may explain. The J gene is TRBJ2-7, the V gene TRBV18; D unclear. The CDR3 consists of 14 residues. Per the germline V gene, CDR1 is KGHSH and CDR2 is LQKENI. The CDR3 here is CTSSSTRHPYEQHF. The CDR3 DNA reads TGTACCAGCTCATCAACCCGACACCCCTACGAGCAGCACTTC.

This clonotype was detected ten times or more. V usage is TRBV6-1 and J usage is TRBJ1-6; D remains ambiguous. Germline V CDR1 and CDR2: MNHNS, SASEGT. The CDR3 length is 15 residues. With 6 bases removed from V and 0 bases from J, the gap between germline ends came to 9 bases. This CDR3 reads CASRIRDSYNSPLHF. The CDR3 DNA follows: TGTGCCAGCAGAATCAGAGACTCCTATAATTCACCCCTCCACTTT.

The J gene is TRBJ2-4, the V gene TRBV5-1, with D perhaps matching TRBD1 or TRBD2 (6 bases each). The CDR3 totals 16 residues. Trimming left V 0 bases short and J 2 bases short, with 12 bases between. CDR1 is SGHRS and CDR2 is YFSETQ in the germline V gene. The CDR3 nucleotides read TGCGCCAGCAGCTTGGAGGGGGGCACGACCAAAAACATTCAGTACTTC. Amino acid sequence: CASSLEGGTTKNIQYF.

This clonotype showed up many times. This chain uses TRBV5-1 with TRBJ2-7; TRBD1 aligns across 9 bases. The V and J ends lost 0 bases and 4 bases, in that order; junction bases with no gene match: 8. CDR1 is SGHRS and CDR2 is YFSETQ in the germline V gene. The CDR3 is 16 amino acids. Written as DNA, the CDR3 is TGCGCCAGCAGCTTGGATTCGGGACAGGGTTCGTACGAGCAGTACTTC. Translation gives CASSLDSGQGSYEQYF.

This clonotype turned up a few times. This sequence joins TRBV7-9 and TRBJ2-1; 11 positions agree with TRBD2. This CDR3 contains 19 residues. Germline V lookup: CDR1 SEHNR, CDR2 FQNEAQ (reference sequence). The V gene end was trimmed by 3 bases and the J gene end by 6 bases; junction bases not matched to a gene: 16. The CDR3 DNA sequence: TGTGCCAGCAGCTTTTCTCGTGACAATAGCGGGAGGGCCATCAATGAGCAGTTCTTC. Its translation is CASSFSRDNSGRAINEQFF.

This clonotype has a handful of counts. This chain joins TRBV9 and TRBJ2-5; TRBD1 matches 9 bases. Germline values: CDR1 SGDLS, CDR2 YYNGEE. V lost 3 bases to trimming and J lost 5 bases; unmatched junction nucleotides: 8. The CDR3 sequence is 15 residues long. The CDR3 loop is CASSETGTGSETQYF. CDR3 sequence (DNA): TGTGCCAGCAGCGAAACCGGGACAGGGAGCGAGACCCAGTACTTC.

The rearrangement uses TRBV19 and TRBJ2-7, with unresolved D. CDR1 is LNHDA and CDR2 is SQIVND in the germline V gene (reference sequence). The V end was cut by 3 bases, the J end by 7 bases, with 13 bases between. The CDR3 is 13 amino acids. The CDR3 region is CASSIAPHEEQYF. DNA for the CDR3: TGTGCCAGTAGTATTGCACCGCATGAGGAGCAGTACTTC.

This clonotype was observed a few times. The CDR3 protein is CASSLGIGVGTEAFF. The CDR3 bases are TGCGCCAGCAGCTTGGGGATAGGGGTTGGCACTGAAGCTTTCTTT. The V gene is TRBV5-1, the J gene TRBJ1-1, with TRBD1 as a possible D gene (5 bases). CDR1 SGHRS and CDR2 YFSETQ come from the germline V gene. Trimming left V 0 bases short and J 4 bases short, with 13 bases between. There are 15 residues in the CDR3.

The chain uses TRBV28 and TRBJ2-7, with 9 bases identical to TRBD1. Germline lookup yields CDR1 MDHEN and CDR2 SYDVKM. There are 15 residues in the CDR3. The trim removed 6 bases at V and 4 bases at J, leaving 10 bases unmatched. The CDR3 DNA is TGTGCCAGCAGACGCGGACAGGGGATAGGGTACGAGCAGTACTTC. Translation gives CASRRGQGIGYEQYF.

The chain combines TRBV6-1 with TRBJ2-4; D uncertain. Trimming removed 7 bases from V and 7 bases from J, with 11 bases in between. Germline-derived CDR1 and CDR2 are MNHNS and SASEGT. The CDR3 runs 12 residues. The CDR3 sequence is CASKADLNIQYF. The DNA of the CDR3 is TGTGCCAGCAAGGCAGATTTGAACATTCAGTACTTC.

In DNA, the CDR3 is TGCAGTGCTATTATGGGACAGGGGGCGGATACGCAGTATTTT. This translates into CSAIMGQGADTQYF. The genes are TRBV20-1 and TRBJ2-3; TRBD1 agrees at 12 bases. Unmatched junction bases numbered 5, after V lost 4 bases and J lost 6 bases. Per the germline V gene, CDR1 is DFQATT and CDR2 is SNEGSKA (reference sequence). The CDR3 runs to 14 residues.